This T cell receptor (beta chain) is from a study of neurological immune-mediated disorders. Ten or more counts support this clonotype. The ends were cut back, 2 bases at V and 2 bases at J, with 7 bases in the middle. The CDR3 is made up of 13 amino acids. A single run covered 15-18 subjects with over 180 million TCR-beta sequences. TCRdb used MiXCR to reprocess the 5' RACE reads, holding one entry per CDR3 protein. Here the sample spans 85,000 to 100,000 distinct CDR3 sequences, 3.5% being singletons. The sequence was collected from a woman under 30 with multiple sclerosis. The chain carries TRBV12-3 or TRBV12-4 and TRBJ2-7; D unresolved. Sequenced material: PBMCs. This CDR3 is CASSLMAAYEQYF. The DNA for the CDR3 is TGTGCCAGCAGTTTAATGGCAGCCTACGAGCAGTACTTC.